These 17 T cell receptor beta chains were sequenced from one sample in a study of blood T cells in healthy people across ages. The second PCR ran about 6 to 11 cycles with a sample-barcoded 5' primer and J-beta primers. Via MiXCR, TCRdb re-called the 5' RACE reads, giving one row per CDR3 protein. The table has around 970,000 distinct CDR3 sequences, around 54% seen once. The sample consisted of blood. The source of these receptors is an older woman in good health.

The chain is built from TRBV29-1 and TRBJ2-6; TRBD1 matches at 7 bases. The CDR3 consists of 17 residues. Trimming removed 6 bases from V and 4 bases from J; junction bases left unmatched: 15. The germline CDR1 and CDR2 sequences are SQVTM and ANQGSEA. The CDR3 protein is CSVTLDREFLGANVLTF. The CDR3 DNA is TGCAGCGTGACATTAGACAGGGAGTTCTTAGGGGCCAACGTCCTGACTTTC.

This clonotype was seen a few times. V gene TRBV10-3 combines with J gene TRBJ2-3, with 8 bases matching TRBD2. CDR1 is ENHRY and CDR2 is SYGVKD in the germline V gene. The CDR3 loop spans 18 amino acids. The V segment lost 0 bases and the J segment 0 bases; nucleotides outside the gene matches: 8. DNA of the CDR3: TGTGCCATCAGTGAGTCGAGCGGGAGCGGGAGCAGCACAGATACGCAGTATTTT. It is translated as CAISESSGSGSSTDTQYF.

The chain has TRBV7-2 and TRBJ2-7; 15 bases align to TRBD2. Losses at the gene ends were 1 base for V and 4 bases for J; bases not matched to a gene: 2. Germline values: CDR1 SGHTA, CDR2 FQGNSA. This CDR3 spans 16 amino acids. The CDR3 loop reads CASSLEGTSGRYEQYF. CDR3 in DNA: TGTGCCAGCAGCTTAGAGGGGACTAGCGGGAGGTACGAGCAGTACTTC.

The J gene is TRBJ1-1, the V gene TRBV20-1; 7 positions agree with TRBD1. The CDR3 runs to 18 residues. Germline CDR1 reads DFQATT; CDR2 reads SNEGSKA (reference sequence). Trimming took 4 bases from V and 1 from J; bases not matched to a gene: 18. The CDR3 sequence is CSATNDRQGRWANTEAFF. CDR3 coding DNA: TGCAGTGCTACCAATGACCGACAGGGAAGGTGGGCGAACACTGAAGCTTTCTTT.

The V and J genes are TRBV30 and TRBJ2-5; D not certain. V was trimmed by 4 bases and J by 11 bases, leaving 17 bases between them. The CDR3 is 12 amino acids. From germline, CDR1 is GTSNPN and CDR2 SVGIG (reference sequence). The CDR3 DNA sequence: TGTGCCTGGAAGCAGGTATCGGATGAGCAGTACTTC. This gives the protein CAWKQVSDEQYF.

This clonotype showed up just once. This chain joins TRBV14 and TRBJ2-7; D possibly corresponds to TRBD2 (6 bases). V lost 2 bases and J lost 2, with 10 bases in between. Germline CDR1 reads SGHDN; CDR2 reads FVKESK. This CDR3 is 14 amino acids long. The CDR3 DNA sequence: TGTGCCAGCAGCCAACGGCTAGCGCCCTACGAGCAGTACTTC. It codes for CASSQRLAPYEQYF.

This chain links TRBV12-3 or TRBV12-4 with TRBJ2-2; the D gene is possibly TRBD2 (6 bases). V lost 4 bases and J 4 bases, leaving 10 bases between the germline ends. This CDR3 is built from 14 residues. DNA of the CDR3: TGTGCCAGCAGTTGGGAGGTAGCCACCGGGGAGCTGTTTTTT. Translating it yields CASSWEVATGELFF.

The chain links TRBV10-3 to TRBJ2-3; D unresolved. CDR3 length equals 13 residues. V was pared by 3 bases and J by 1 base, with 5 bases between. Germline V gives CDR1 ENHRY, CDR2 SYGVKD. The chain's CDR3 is CAISDPGTDTQYF. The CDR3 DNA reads TGTGCCATCAGTGATCCAGGCACAGATACGCAGTATTTT.

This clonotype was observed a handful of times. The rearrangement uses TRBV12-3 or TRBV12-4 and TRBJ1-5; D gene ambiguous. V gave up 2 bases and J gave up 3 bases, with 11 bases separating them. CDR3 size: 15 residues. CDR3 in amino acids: CASSLSRRNNQPQHF. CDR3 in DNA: TGTGCCAGCAGTTTATCCAGGAGAAACAATCAGCCCCAGCATTTT.

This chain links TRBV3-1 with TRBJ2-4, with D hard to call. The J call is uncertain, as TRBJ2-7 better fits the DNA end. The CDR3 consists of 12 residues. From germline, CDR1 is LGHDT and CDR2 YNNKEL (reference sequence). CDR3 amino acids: CASSPNEYEQYF. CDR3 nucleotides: TGTGCCAGCAGCCCTAATGAGTACGAGCAGTACTTC.

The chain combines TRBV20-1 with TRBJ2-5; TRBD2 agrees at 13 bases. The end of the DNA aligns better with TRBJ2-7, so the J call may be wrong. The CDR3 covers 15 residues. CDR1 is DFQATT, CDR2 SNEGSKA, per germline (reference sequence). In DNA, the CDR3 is TGCAGTGCTAGCGGGACTAGCGGGATAGGTTTCGAGCAGTACTTC. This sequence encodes CSASGTSGIGFEQYF.

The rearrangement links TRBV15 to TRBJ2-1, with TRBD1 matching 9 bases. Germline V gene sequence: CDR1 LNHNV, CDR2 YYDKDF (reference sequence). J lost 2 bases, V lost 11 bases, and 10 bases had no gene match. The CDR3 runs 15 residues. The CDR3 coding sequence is TGTGCCGTCGCCAGAGGGACAGGGCCCTACAATGAGCAGTTCTTC. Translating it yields CAVARGTGPYNEQFF. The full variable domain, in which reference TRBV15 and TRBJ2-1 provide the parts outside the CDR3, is DAMVIQNPRYQVTQFGKPVTLSCSQTLNHNVMYWYQQKSSQAPKLLFHYYDKDFNNEADTPDNFQSRRPNTSFCFLDIRSPGLGDTAMYLCAVARGTGPYNEQFFGPGTRLTVL.

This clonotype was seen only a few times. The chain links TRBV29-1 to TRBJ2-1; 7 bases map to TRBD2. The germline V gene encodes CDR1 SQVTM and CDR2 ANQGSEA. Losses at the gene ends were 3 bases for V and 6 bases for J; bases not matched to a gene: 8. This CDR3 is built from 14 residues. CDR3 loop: CSVETGGAGNEQFF. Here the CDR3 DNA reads TGCAGCGTTGAGACGGGAGGAGCGGGCAATGAGCAGTTCTTC.

This chain's CDR3 is CASSQGSWTRPYSYNEQFF. CDR3 coding DNA: TGCGCCAGCAGCCAAGGGAGTTGGACTAGACCATACTCCTACAATGAGCAGTTCTTC. V is TRBV4-1 and J is TRBJ2-1, with 7 positions matching TRBD2. Trimming took 1 base from V and 0 from J; bases not matched to a gene: 12. Looked up from germline, CDR1 is MGHRA and CDR2 is YSYEKL. The CDR3 is 19 amino acids.

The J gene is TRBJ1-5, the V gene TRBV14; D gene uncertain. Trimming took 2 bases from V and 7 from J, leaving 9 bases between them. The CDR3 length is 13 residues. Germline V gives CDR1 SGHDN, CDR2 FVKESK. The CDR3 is CASSQNHGQPQHF. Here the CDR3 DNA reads TGTGCCAGCAGCCAAAACCATGGCCAGCCCCAGCATTTT.

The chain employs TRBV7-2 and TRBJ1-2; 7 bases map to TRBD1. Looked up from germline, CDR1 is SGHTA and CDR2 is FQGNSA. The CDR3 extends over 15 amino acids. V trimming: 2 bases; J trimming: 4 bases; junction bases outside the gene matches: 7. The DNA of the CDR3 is TGTGCCAGCAGCTTAAGACAGGGTGGATCCTATGGCTACACCTTC. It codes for CASSLRQGGSYGYTF.

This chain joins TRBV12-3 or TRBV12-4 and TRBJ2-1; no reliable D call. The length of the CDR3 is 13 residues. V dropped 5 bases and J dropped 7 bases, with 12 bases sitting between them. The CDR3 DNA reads TGTGCCAGCAGTCCCTCCGCTGTAAATGAGCAGTTCTTC. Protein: CASSPSAVNEQFF.